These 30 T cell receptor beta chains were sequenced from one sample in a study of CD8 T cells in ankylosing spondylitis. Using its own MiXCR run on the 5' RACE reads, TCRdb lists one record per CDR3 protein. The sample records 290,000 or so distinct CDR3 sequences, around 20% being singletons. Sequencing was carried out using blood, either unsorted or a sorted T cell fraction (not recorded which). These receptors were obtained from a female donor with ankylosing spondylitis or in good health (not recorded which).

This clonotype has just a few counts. CDR3 residues: CATSRVGDSFSYEQYF. The CDR3 DNA is TGTGCCACCAGCAGAGTGGGGGACAGCTTCTCCTACGAGCAGTACTTC. The rearrangement uses TRBV15 and TRBJ2-7, with 7 bases identical to TRBD1. CDR1 is LNHNV, CDR2 YYDKDF, per germline (reference sequence). This CDR3 spans 16 amino acids. V was clipped by 1 base and J by 0 bases; unmatched bases: 6.

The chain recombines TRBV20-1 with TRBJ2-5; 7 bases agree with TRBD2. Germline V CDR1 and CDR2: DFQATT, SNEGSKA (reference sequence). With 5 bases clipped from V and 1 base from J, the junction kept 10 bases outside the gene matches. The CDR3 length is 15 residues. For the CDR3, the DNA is TGCAGTGCTGGACCGACTCTAGCGGTCCAAGAGACCCAGTACTTC. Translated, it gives CSAGPTLAVQETQYF.

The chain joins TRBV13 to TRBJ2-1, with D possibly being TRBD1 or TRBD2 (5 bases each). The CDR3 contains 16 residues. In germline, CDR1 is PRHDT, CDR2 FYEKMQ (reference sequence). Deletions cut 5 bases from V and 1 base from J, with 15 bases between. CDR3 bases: TGTGCCAGCAGCCGAGGGGATCCCCCTTCCTACAATGAGCAGTTCTTC. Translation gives CASSRGDPPSYNEQFF.

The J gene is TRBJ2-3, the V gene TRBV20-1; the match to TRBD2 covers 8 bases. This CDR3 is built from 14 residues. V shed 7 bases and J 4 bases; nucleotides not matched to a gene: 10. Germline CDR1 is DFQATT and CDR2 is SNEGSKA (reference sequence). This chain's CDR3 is CSVPLAEIADTQYF. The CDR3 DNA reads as TGCAGTGTCCCACTAGCGGAAATTGCAGATACGCAGTATTTT.

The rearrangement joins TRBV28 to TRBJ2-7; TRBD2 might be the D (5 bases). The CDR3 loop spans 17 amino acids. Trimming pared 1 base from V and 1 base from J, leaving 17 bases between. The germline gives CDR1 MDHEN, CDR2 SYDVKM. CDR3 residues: CASSLLKKASWSYEQYF. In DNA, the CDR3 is TGTGCCAGCAGTTTATTGAAGAAGGCTAGCTGGTCCTACGAGCAGTACTTC.

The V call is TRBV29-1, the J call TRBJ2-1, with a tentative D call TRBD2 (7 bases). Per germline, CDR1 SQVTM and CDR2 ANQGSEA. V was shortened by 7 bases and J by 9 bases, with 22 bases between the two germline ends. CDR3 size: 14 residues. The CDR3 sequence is CSAGGLKVSGEQFF. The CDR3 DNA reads TGCAGCGCCGGGGGGCTAAAAGTTTCGGGTGAGCAGTTCTTC.

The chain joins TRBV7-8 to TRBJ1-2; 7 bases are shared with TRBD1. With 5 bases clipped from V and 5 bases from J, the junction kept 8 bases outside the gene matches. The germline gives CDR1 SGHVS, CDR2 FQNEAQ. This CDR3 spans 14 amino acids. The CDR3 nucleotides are TGTGCCAGCAGCGCGGGACAGAACATATATGGCTACACCTTC. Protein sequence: CASSAGQNIYGYTF.

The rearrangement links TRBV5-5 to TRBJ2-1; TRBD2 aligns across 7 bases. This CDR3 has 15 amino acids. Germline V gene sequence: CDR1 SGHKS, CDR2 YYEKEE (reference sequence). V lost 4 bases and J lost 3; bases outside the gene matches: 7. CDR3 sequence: CASSPWGGGYNEQFF. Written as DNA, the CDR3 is TGTGCCAGCAGCCCATGGGGGGGAGGCTACAATGAGCAGTTCTTC.

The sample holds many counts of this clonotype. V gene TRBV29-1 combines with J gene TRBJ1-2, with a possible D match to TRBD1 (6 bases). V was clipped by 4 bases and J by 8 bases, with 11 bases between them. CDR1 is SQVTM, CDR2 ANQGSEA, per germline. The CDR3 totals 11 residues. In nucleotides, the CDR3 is TGCAGCGTTGCCGAAGGGGGAGGCTACACCTTC. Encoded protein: CSVAEGGGYTF.

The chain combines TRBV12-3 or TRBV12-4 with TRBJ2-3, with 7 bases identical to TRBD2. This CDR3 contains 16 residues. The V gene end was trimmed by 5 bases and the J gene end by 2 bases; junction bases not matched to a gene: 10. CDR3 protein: CASSPPGGLLTDTQYF. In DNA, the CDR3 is TGTGCCAGCAGTCCCCCGGGAGGCCTTCTCACAGATACGCAGTATTTT.

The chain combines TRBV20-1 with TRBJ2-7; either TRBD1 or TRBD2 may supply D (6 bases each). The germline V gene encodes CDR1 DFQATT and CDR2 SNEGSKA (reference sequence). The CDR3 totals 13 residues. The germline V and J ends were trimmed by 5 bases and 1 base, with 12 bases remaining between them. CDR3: CSASLGGSYEQYF. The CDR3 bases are TGCAGTGCTTCTTTAGGGGGGTCCTACGAGCAGTACTTC.

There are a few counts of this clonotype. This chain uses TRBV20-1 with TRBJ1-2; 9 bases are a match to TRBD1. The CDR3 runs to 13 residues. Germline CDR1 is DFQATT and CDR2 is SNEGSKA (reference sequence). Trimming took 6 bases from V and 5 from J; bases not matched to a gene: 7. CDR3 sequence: CSAPSGTGYGYTF. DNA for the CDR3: TGCAGTGCCCCGTCCGGGACAGGGTATGGCTACACCTTC.

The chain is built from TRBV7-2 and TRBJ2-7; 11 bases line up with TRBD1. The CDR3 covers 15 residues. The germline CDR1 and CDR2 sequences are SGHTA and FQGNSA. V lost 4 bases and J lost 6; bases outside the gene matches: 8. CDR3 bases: TGTGCCAGCAGCTACCGGGACAGGGGGTCAGGCGAGCAGTACTTC. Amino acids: CASSYRDRGSGEQYF.

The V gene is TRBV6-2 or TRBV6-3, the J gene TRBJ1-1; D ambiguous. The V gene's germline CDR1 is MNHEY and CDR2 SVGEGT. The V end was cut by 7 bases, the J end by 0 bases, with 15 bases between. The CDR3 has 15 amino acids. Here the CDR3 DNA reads TGTGCCAGCACCTTGGGCGCCAGGATGAACACTGAAGCTTTCTTT. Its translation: CASTLGARMNTEAFF.

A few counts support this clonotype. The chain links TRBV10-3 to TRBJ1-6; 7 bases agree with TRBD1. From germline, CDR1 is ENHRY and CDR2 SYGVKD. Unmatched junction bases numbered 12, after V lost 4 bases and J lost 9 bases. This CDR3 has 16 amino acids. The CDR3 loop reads CAISASPGTEGSPLHF. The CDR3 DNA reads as TGTGCCATCAGTGCCTCTCCCGGGACAGAAGGTTCACCCCTCCACTTT.

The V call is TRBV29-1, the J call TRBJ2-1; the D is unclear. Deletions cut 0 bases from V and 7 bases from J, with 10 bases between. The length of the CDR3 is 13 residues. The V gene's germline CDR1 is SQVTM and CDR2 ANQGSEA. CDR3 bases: TGCAGCGTTGAAGAGACATTCCGGAATGAGCAGTTCTTC. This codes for CSVEETFRNEQFF.

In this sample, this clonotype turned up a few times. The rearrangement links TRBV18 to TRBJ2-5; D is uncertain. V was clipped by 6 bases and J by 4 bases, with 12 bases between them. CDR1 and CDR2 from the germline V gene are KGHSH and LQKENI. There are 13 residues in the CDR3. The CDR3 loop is CASSLSRVETQYF. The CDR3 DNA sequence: TGTGCCAGCTCCCTCAGCCGGGTAGAGACCCAGTACTTC. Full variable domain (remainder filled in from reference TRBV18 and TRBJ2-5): NAGVMQNPRHLVRRRGQEARLRCSPMKGHSHVYWYRQLPEEGLKFMVYLQKENIIDESGMPKERFSAEFPKEGPSILRIQQVVRGDSAAYFCASSLSRVETQYFGPGTRLLVL.

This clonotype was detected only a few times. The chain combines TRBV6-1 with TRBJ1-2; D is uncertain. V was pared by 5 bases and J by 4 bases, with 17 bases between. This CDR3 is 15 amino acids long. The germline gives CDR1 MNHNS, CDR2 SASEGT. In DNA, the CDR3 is TGTGCCAGCAGTCAGACCCTTTCAGGTGGCTATGGCTACACCTTC. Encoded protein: CASSQTLSGGYGYTF.

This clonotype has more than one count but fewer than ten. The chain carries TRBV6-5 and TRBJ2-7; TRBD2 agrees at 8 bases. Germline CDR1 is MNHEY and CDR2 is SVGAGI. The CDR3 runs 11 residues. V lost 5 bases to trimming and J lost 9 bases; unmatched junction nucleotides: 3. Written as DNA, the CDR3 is TGTGCCAGCAGTAGCGGGAGAAGGCAGTACTTC. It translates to CASSSGRRQYF.

The CDR3 is CASSWDRMNTEAFF. The CDR3 DNA follows: TGTGCCAGCAGCTGGGACAGGATGAACACTGAAGCTTTCTTT. V gene TRBV7-2 combines with J gene TRBJ1-1; 8 nucleotides line up with TRBD1. The germline V gene has CDR1 SGHTA and CDR2 FQGNSA. With 4 bases clipped from V and 0 bases from J, the junction kept 1 base outside the gene matches. The CDR3 spans 14 residues.

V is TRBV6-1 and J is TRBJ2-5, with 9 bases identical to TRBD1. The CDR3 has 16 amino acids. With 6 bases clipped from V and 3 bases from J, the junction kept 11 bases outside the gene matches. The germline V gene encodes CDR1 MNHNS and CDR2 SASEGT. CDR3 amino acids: CASRNLQGAREETQYF. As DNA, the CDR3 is TGTGCCAGCAGGAACCTACAGGGGGCGAGGGAAGAGACCCAGTACTTC.

The CDR3 spells CASTRGQGAPGELFF. In DNA, the CDR3 is TGTGCCAGCACCAGAGGACAGGGGGCCCCCGGGGAGCTGTTTTTT. This sequence joins TRBV2 and TRBJ2-2; TRBD1 matches at 11 bases. Trimming cost V 7 bases and J 6 bases; bases outside gene matches: 7. Germline V gene data show CDR1 as SNHLY and CDR2 as FYNNEI. This CDR3 contains 15 residues.

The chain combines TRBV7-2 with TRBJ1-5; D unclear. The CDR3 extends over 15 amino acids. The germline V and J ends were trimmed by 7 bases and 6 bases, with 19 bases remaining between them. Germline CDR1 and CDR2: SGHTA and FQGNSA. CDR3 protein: CASTDGIGSGQPQHF. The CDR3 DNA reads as TGTGCCAGCACCGACGGCATAGGCTCGGGTCAGCCCCAGCATTTT.

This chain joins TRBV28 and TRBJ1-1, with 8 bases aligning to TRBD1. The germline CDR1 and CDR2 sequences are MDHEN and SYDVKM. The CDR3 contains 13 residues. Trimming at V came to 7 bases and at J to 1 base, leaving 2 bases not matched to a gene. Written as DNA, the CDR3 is TGTGCCAGCAAACAGGGGGGGAACACTGAAGCTTTCTTT. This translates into CASKQGGNTEAFF.

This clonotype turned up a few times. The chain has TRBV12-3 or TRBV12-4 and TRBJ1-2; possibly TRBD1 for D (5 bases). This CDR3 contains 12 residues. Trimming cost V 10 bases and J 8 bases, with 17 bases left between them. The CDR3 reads CANSLGDWGYTF. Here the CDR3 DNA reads TGTGCCAACTCCCTCGGGGACTGGGGCTACACCTTC.

This CDR3 is CASSPSGTGFYEQYF. The CDR3 DNA reads TGTGCCAGCTCACCATCCGGGACAGGGTTCTACGAGCAGTACTTC. The chain joins TRBV18 to TRBJ2-7, with 9 positions matching TRBD1. In germline, CDR1 is KGHSH, CDR2 LQKENI. Unmatched junction bases numbered 5, after V lost 2 bases and J lost 3 bases. This CDR3 is built from 15 residues.

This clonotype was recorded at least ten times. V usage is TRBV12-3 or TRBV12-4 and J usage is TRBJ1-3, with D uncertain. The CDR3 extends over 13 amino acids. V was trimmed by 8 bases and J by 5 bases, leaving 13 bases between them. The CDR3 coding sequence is TGTGCCAGCGAGAAGATGAATAGAAACACCATATATTTT. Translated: CASEKMNRNTIYF.

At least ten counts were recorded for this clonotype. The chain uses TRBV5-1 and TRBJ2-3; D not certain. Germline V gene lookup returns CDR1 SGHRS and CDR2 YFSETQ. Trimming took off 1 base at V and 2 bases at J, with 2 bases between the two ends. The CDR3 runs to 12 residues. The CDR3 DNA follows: TGCGCCAGCAGCTTGCCCACAGATACGCAGTATTTT. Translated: CASSLPTDTQYF.

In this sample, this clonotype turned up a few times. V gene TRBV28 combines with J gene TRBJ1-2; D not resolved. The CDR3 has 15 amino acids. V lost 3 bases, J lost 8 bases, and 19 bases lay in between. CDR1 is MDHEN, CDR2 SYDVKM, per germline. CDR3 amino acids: CASSFRSGRMVGYTF. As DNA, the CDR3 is TGTGCCAGCAGTTTCCGTAGTGGGCGTATGGTAGGCTACACCTTC.

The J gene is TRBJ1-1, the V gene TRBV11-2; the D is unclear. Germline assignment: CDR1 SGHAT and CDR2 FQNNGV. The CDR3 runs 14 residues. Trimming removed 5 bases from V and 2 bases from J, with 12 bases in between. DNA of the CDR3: TGTGCCAGCAGCCACGTGAAGGGAAACACTGAAGCTTTCTTT. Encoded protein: CASSHVKGNTEAFF.